Listed below are T cell receptor beta chains from one sample, sequenced in a study of response to subunit inactivated influenza vaccine. In TCRdb, the RT-PCR reads were re-called with MiXCR into one record per CDR3 protein. Here the sample spans roughly 500,000 distinct CDR3 sequences, over 25% being singletons. The sample here was CD4+ T cells sorted from PBMCs, taken 5 days after vaccination. These receptors all stem from a man aged 50 to 60 who received an inactivated influenza vaccine. The CDR3 runs from the conserved cysteine through the conserved F or W. The D gene is left open where the match is weak. Expanded clones get a size class; other rows say once, few or many, or leave the size out.

D,J,V,size,DNA,CDR3
.,TRBJ1-1,TRBV4-2,.,TGTGCCAGCAGCCAAGATCTGGTGGGGAGGACTGAAGCTTTCTTT,CASSQDLVGRTEAFF
.,TRBJ2-1,TRBV24-1,few,TGTGCCACCAGTGGAAGGGGGAATGAGCAGTTCTTC,CATSGRGNEQFF
.,TRBJ2-5,TRBV5-4,few,TGTGCCAGCAGCCCCCGGGATGAAGAGACCCAGTACTTC,CASSPRDEETQYF
TRBD2,TRBJ2-3,TRBV9,few,TGTGCCAGCACCCTAGCGGTTTCTCCCACAGATACGCAGTATTTT,CASTLAVSPTDTQYF
.,TRBJ2-2,TRBV3-1,.,TGTGCCAGCAGCCAAGGCAGGGGGGACACCGGGGAGCTGTTTTTT,CASSQGRGDTGELFF
TRBD2,TRBJ2-1,TRBV3-1,few,TGTGCCAGCAGCGATCCGGGACTAGCGGCGTACAATGAGCAGTTCTTC,CASSDPGLAAYNEQFF
.,TRBJ2-3,TRBV11-2,few,TGTGCCAGCAGCTTAGTAACAGGGAGGGGGAATACGCAGTATTTT,CASSLVTGRGNTQYF
TRBD2,TRBJ2-1,TRBV7-2,.,TGTGCCAGCAGCTCCAGGCGGGGGGGCAATGAGCAGTTCTTC,CASSSRRGGNEQFF
TRBD1,TRBJ2-1,TRBV5-1,few,TGCGCCAGCAGCTCGGGACAGGGGATCTACAATGAGCAGTTCTTC,CASSSGQGIYNEQFF
.,TRBJ2-7,TRBV21-1,.,TGTGCCAGCGCGGTTAGACCCCGCGCACCTGGGGACAGGGACCACGAGCAGTACTTC,CASAVRPRAPGDRDHEQYF
TRBD1,TRBJ1-2,TRBV7-2,few,TGTGCCAGCACCTTAAACAGGGGGCAGGGCTACACCTTC,CASTLNRGQGYTF
.,TRBJ1-2,TRBV3-1,.,TGTGCCAGCAGCCAAGTTTCCACAGCGTATGGCTACACCTTC,CASSQVSTAYGYTF
TRBD1,TRBJ2-4,TRBV12-3/TRBV12-4,.,TGTGCCAGCAGCCCGTGGGACAGTAAAAACATTCAGTACTTC,CASSPWDSKNIQYF
TRBD1,TRBJ2-1,TRBV12-5,.,TGTGCTAGTGGGGACAGGAGACACAATGAGCAGTTCTTC,CASGDRRHNEQFF
.,TRBJ2-2,TRBV5-1,many,TGCGCCAGCAGCTTGGCCACGACCGGGGAGCTGTTTTTT,CASSLATTGELFF
.,TRBJ2-5,TRBV20-1,.,TGCAGTGCTAGCCTCCTGGGCGGACAAGAGACCCAGTACTTC,CSASLLGGQETQYF
TRBD2,TRBJ2-3,TRBV20-1,.,TGCAGTGCTAGGTTGGCTAGCGGGTACACAGATACGCAGTATTTT,CSARLASGYTDTQYF
.,TRBJ2-5,TRBV9,.,TGTGCCAGCAGCGTAGGGTTAGTTTTACAAGAGACCCAGTACTTC,CASSVGLVLQETQYF
.,TRBJ2-7,TRBV5-5,few,TGTGCCAGCAGCCCCGAATTGGACAGAGAGCAGTACTTC,CASSPELDREQYF
.,TRBJ1-6,TRBV5-8,.,TGTGCCAGCAGCTTGGTTGGGGCGGTGAATTCACCCCTCCACTTT,CASSLVGAVNSPLHF
.,TRBJ1-5,TRBV20-1,.,TGCAGTGCTAGAGGTTCAGGGGATAAGCCCCAGCATTTT,CSARGSGDKPQHF
.,TRBJ2-7,TRBV9,few,TGTGCCAGCAGCGTAGTCAGGGTCTTGCACGAGCAGTACTTC,CASSVVRVLHEQYF
TRBD1,TRBJ2-1,TRBV20-1,.,TGCAGTGCTAACAGGGGGTTAGGTGAGCAGTTCTTC,CSANRGLGEQFF
TRBD1,TRBJ2-2,TRBV9,many,TGTGCCAGCAGCGTAGCGGGACAGGGGTCGAACACCGGGGAGCTGTTTTTT,CASSVAGQGSNTGELFF
.,TRBJ2-1,TRBV11-2,few,TGTGCCAGCAGCTTAGTCTTCGCGGGCTACCGACTGTACAATGAGCAGTTCTTC,CASSLVFAGYRLYNEQFF
.,TRBJ2-6,TRBV5-1,few,TGCGCCAGCAGCTTGGGTGGCGGATACTCTGGGGCCAACGTCCTGACTTTC,CASSLGGGYSGANVLTF
.,TRBJ2-1,TRBV4-3,.,TGCGCCAGCAGCCAAGATAGGGGAGCAGAGAAGTTCTTC,CASSQDRGAEKFF
TRBD1,TRBJ2-2,TRBV6-1,.,TGTGCCAGCAGGCTACGACAGGGGCGGACCGGGGAGCTGTTTTTT,CASRLRQGRTGELFF
.,TRBJ1-3,TRBV5-1,.,TGCGCCAGCGGGGGATCTGGAAACACCATATATTTT,CASGGSGNTIYF
TRBD1,TRBJ2-7,TRBV7-9,many,TGTGCCAGCAGCCCCCGGTCGGACAGGGGCCTCTACGAGCAGTACTTC,CASSPRSDRGLYEQYF
TRBD2,TRBJ2-7,TRBV7-9,.,TGTGCCAGCAGCTTAAAGTTAGCGGGATCCTACGAGCAGTACTTC,CASSLKLAGSYEQYF
.,TRBJ1-1,TRBV12-3/TRBV12-4,.,TGTGCCAGCAGCCGGGGTTCAGCTTTCTTT,CASSRGSAFF
TRBD1,TRBJ2-1,TRBV5-1,.,TGCGCCAGCATGTCCGGGACAGGCAACAATGAGCAGTTCTTC,CASMSGTGNNEQFF
TRBD1,TRBJ2-6,TRBV3-1,.,TGTGCCAGCTGTCGAGACTTAGGACAGGGTTCAGGGGCCAACGTCCTGACTTTC,CASCRDLGQGSGANVLTF
.,TRBJ1-1,TRBV7-2,.,TGTGCCAGCAGCTTAGAGGGACGGCTGAACACTGAAGCTTTCTTT,CASSLEGRLNTEAFF
TRBD2,TRBJ2-1,TRBV3-1,.,TGTGCCAGCGGCCCCCCCCCGGGGACTAGCGGGGGCCGCTACAATGAGCAGTTCTTC,CASGPPPGTSGGRYNEQFF
TRBD1,TRBJ1-5,TRBV5-1,few,TGCGCCAGCAGTTCTGGACAGGGAGATCAGCCCCAGCATTTT,CASSSGQGDQPQHF
.,TRBJ2-3,TRBV18,once,TGTGCCAGCTCATCAACAGGGACCCTTGCAACAGATACGCAGTATTTT,CASSSTGTLATDTQYF
.,TRBJ1-2,TRBV4-2,few,TGTGCCAGCAGCCAAGATAGGGACACCAACTATGGCTACACCTTC,CASSQDRDTNYGYTF
TRBD1,TRBJ2-1,TRBV7-9,.,TGTGCCAGCAGCCCAGACAGGGGTTTTTCCTACAATGAGCAGTTCTTC,CASSPDRGFSYNEQFF
TRBD2,TRBJ2-2,TRBV12-3/TRBV12-4,few,TGTGCCAGCAGTAGAAGGCGGGGGGGCCGTACCGGGGAGCTGTTTTTT,CASSRRRGGRTGELFF
TRBD1,TRBJ1-1,TRBV5-1,many,TGCGCCAGCAGCGCGGGACAGCAAAACACTGAAGCTTTCTTT,CASSAGQQNTEAFF
.,TRBJ2-1,TRBV12-3/TRBV12-4,.,TGTGCCAGCAGTGTCAGGACACCGCCTTTGGATGAGCAGTTCTTC,CASSVRTPPLDEQFF
.,TRBJ2-5,TRBV6-1,few,TGTGCCAGCAGTCCGACCTATCTGTTTTCGGGACTGTACCAAGAGACCCAGTACTTC,CASSPTYLFSGLYQETQYF
TRBD1,TRBJ1-2,TRBV6-1,few,TGTGCCAGCAGAGACGCGGCCGGGACAGGGGATGGCTACACCTTC,CASRDAAGTGDGYTF
.,TRBJ2-2,TRBV28,few,TGTGCCAGCAGTTTATTTACCAGGTTCGACACCGGGGAGCTGTTTTTT,CASSLFTRFDTGELFF
.,TRBJ1-3,TRBV4-2,.,TGTGCCAGCAGCCAAGTGAAGGTGCAAGGAAACACCATATATTTT,CASSQVKVQGNTIYF
.,TRBJ1-5,TRBV7-9,few,TGTGCCAGCAGCCCTCGGCCAATGGGCGCGCCCCAGCATTTT,CASSPRPMGAPQHF
.,TRBJ1-2,TRBV5-1,few,TGCGCCAGCAGCTCCCCCGACAGTTTCTATGGCTACACCTTC,CASSSPDSFYGYTF
.,TRBJ2-7,TRBV7-9,once,TGTGCCAGCAGCTCAAACCGCCTCCCCTACGAGCAGTACTTC,CASSSNRLPYEQYF
.,TRBJ1-4,TRBV7-9,.,TGTGCCAGCAGAGGCCTGGGGGCTTGGGAAAAACTGTTTTTT,CASRGLGAWEKLFF
.,TRBJ1-1,TRBV5-1,many,TGCGCCAGCAGAAAGGACAATATGGGAACTGAAGCTTTCTTT,CASRKDNMGTEAFF
TRBD2,TRBJ2-7,TRBV29-1,few,TGCAGCACGAGAGCGGGAGAGGGATCCTACGAGCAGTACTTC,CSTRAGEGSYEQYF
TRBD1,TRBJ2-3,TRBV27,.,TGTGCCAGCAGCCCCCGTCGGACAGGGGCAGATACGCAGTATTTT,CASSPRRTGADTQYF
.,TRBJ2-1,TRBV9,.,TGTGCCAGCAGCGTAGCAGCGGAGGGTGAGCAGTTCTTC,CASSVAAEGEQFF
TRBD2,TRBJ2-3,TRBV20-1,.,TGCAGTGCTAGGTGGACTAGAGTTGCAGATACGCAGTATTTT,CSARWTRVADTQYF
TRBD1,TRBJ2-2,TRBV15,.,TGTGCCACCAGCAGAGAGAGACAGGGGGCCGTCGGGGAGCTGTTTTTT,CATSRERQGAVGELFF
.,TRBJ2-3,TRBV9,.,TGTGCCAGCAGCCTAGAAATGGCGGGGACCACAGATACGCAGTATTTT,CASSLEMAGTTDTQYF
TRBD1,TRBJ2-3,TRBV6-5,.,TGTGCCAGCAGTTCCGGACAGGGATTCTTGGGCACAGATACGCAGTATTTT,CASSSGQGFLGTDTQYF